A single sample is the source of the 4 T cell receptor beta chains below, sequenced in a study of early stage breast cancer tumors. The table came from immunoSEQ multiplex PCR; TCRdb's copy has only in-frame clones and leaves some out. The table has roughly 10,000 clones, roughly 70% seen once. Material: breast tumor tissue. Source of these receptors: a person between 50 and 60 years old with breast cancer.

The J gene is TRBJ1-2, the V gene TRBV11-2; TRBD1 aligns across 7 bases. Germline CDR1 and CDR2: SGHAT and FQNNGV. V shed 0 bases and J 3 bases; nucleotides not matched to a gene: 7. The CDR3 has 16 residues. CDR3 bases: TGTGCCAGCAGCTTAGACCTGACAGGGCGTTACTATGGCTACACCTTC. Its translation: CASSLDLTGRYYGYTF.

The chain is built from TRBV20-1 and TRBJ2-3; D uncertain. Germline V gene data show CDR1 as DFQATT and CDR2 as SNEGSKA (reference sequence). The CDR3 consists of 11 residues. Trimming stripped 8 bases from V and 1 base from J, with 7 bases between. The CDR3 spells CSTQRTDTQYF. As DNA, the CDR3 is TGCAGTACACAGCGCACAGATACGCAGTATTTT.

Worth noting for this clone: This likely comes from a read error, as the CDR3 has no conserved phenylalanine or tryptophan at its end. The V call is TRBV5-1, the J call TRBJ1-4; TRBD1 is a possible D gene (5 bases). This CDR3 spans 15 amino acids. The V and J ends lost 5 bases and 0 bases respectively, with 11 bases between them. Germline V gives CDR1 SGHRS, CDR2 YFSETQ. This CDR3 is CASRSRQTTNEKLFC. The DNA for the CDR3 is TGCGCCAGCAGAAGCAGACAGACAACTAATGAAAAACTGTTTTGT.

J is TRBJ2-1 and V is TRBV5-1, with 7 bases identical to TRBD2. Trimming took 0 bases from V and 8 from J; bases not matched to a gene: 8. The CDR3 contains 15 residues. The germline V gene encodes CDR1 SGHRS and CDR2 YFSETQ. CDR3: CASSLELARAHEQFF. In DNA form, the CDR3 reads TGCGCCAGCAGCTTGGAACTAGCGCGGGCGCATGAGCAGTTCTTC. Based on the CDR3 plus reference TRBV5-1 and TRBJ2-1, the full variable domain is KAGVTQTPRYLIKTRGQQVTLSCSPISGHRSVSWYQQTPGQGLQFLFEYFSETQRNKGNFPGRFSGRQFSNSRSEMNVSTLELGDSALYLCASSLELARAHEQFFGPGTRLTVL.